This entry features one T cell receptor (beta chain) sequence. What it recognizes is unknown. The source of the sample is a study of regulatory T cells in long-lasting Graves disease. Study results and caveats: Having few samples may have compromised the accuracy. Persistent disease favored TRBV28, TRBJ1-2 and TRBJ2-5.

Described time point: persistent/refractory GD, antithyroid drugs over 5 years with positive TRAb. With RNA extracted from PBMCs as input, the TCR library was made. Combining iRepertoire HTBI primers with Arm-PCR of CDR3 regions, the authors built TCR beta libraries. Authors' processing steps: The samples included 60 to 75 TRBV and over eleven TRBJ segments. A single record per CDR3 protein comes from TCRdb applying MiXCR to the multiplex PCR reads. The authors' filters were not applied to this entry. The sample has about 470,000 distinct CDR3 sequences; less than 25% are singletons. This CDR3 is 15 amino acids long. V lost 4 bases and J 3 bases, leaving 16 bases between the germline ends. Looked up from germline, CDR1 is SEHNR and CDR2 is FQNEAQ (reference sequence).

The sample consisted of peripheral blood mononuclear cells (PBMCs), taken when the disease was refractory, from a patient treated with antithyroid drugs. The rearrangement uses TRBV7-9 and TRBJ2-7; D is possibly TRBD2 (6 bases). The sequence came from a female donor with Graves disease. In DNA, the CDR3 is TGTGCCAGCAGCTCTAATGCGGGGCAGGGCTACGAGCAGTACTTC. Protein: CASSSNAGQGYEQYF.